The 12 T cell receptor beta chains given below trace back to one sample, sequenced in a study of radiotherapy plus CTLA-4 blockade in lung cancer (dated by TCRdb to the late 2010s). The method behind the library was the immunoSEQ multiplex PCR assay. In TCRdb, the immuneACCESS table is reduced to in-frame sequences with V and J assigned. These tables do not hold every clone; where another copy was compared, an unresolved V gene accounts for under half, and the others remain unexplained. The sample has 49,000 or so clones on record, 76% of them singletons. The ten largest clones capture around 8.3% of the sample. Sequencing used peripheral blood, obtained from a patient treated with radiotherapy plus ipilimumab. The receptors here all came from a human donor with non-small cell lung cancer who had stable disease on radiotherapy plus ipilimumab.

The chain employs TRBV6-1 and TRBJ1-6; D not resolved. CDR1 and CDR2 from the germline V gene are MNHNS and SASEGT. The CDR3 runs 12 residues. V lost 7 bases and J lost 7, with 8 bases in between. The CDR3 is CASIMGNSPLHF. DNA for the CDR3: TGTGCCAGCATTATGGGGAATTCACCCCTCCACTTT.

The chain recombines TRBV6-5 with TRBJ1-1; D uncertain. V gave up 5 bases and J gave up 4 bases, with 8 bases separating them. Germline V gene data show CDR1 as MNHEY and CDR2 as SVGAGI. The CDR3 loop spans 12 amino acids. CDR3 sequence: CASSTVGTEAFF. CDR3 DNA: TGTGCCAGCAGTACGGTAGGCACTGAAGCTTTCTTT.

This clone was observed once. J is TRBJ1-1 and V is TRBV28; D is uncertain. CDR3 length: 16 amino acids. In germline, CDR1 is MDHEN, CDR2 SYDVKM. With 3 bases removed from V and 0 bases from J, the gap between germline ends came to 14 bases. The CDR3 DNA is TGTGCCAGCAGTTTCGGAGGGCACTCGGTGAACACTGAAGCTTTCTTT. Translation gives CASSFGGHSVNTEAFF.

This clone turned up a few times. This rearrangement joins TRBV6-1 to TRBJ2-7; D possibly uses TRBD1 or TRBD2 (5 bases each). V was clipped by 8 bases and J by 6 bases, with 17 bases between them. The germline V gene encodes CDR1 MNHNS and CDR2 SASEGT. The CDR3 extends over 13 amino acids. CDR3 DNA: TGTGCCAGCGCGGGCAGGGTCAATGGCGAGCAGTACGTC. It yields the protein CASAGRVNGEQYV.

J is TRBJ1-1 and V is TRBV11-2; the D gene is possibly TRBD1 (6 bases). Trimming cost V 4 bases and J 4 bases, with 19 bases left between them. The CDR3 contains 16 residues. Germline V gene lookup returns CDR1 SGHAT and CDR2 FQNNGV. DNA of the CDR3: TGTGCCAGCAGCTCTCAGGGGAAAGGAGGTGGCACTGAAGCTTTCTTT. Translating gives CASSSQGKGGGTEAFF.

This clone occurred once. The V gene is TRBV27, the J gene TRBJ1-2; D may be TRBD1 (5 bases). This CDR3 has 14 amino acids. V was cut by 6 bases and J by 4 bases, with 15 bases left in between. Germline CDR1 MNHEY, CDR2 SMNVEV (reference sequence). CDR3 in amino acids: CASSWDVRTYGYTF. CDR3 nucleotide sequence: TGTGCCAGCAGCTGGGACGTCCGGACCTATGGCTACACCTTC.

This clone occurred a few times. The genes are TRBV6-1 and TRBJ2-7; D ambiguous. Germline V gene data show CDR1 as MNHNS and CDR2 as SASEGT. The CDR3 extends over 13 amino acids. Trimming left V 8 bases short and J 2 bases short, with 13 bases between. The CDR3 region is CASSTSYTYEQYV. CDR3 in DNA: TGTGCCAGCTCCACGTCTTATACCTACGAGCAGTACGTC.

CDR3 amino acids: CASSLAGGTDTQYF. The CDR3 coding sequence is TGCGCCAGCAGCTTGGCAGGGGGCACAGATACGCAGTATTTT. This rearrangement joins TRBV5-1 to TRBJ2-3; a possible D gene is TRBD1 (6 bases). Germline V gene data show CDR1 as SGHRS and CDR2 as YFSETQ. V was shortened by 0 bases and J by 1 base, with 6 bases between the two germline ends. The CDR3 has 14 residues.

The chain joins TRBV27 to TRBJ1-6; 8 nucleotides agree with TRBD1. J gave up 8 bases and V 6 bases, and 6 bases lay outside the gene matches. Per germline, CDR1 MNHEY and CDR2 SMNVEV (reference sequence). CDR3 length: 14 amino acids. CDR3 region: CASSPGQAYSPLHF. CDR3 DNA: TGTGCCAGCAGCCCGGGACAGGCCTATTCACCCCTCCACTTT.

V gene TRBV6-4 combines with J gene TRBJ1-6, with D possibly being TRBD1 (5 bases). In germline, CDR1 is MRHNA, CDR2 SNTAGT. The CDR3 has 15 residues. V lost 2 bases, J lost 11 bases, and 16 bases lay in between. Written as DNA, the CDR3 is TGTGCCAGCAGTGACACCCCAGGGTCGGAAGCACCCCTCCACTTT. Translating it yields CASSDTPGSEAPLHF.

The gene calls are TRBV27 and TRBJ1-2; 10 bases match TRBD1. V gave up 8 bases and J gave up 4 bases; unmatched junction bases: 7. The CDR3 loop spans 14 amino acids. Germline CDR1 reads MNHEY; CDR2 reads SMNVEV (reference sequence). CDR3 sequence (DNA): TGTGCCAGCGGAGACAGGGGGCTTAGCTATGGCTACACCTTC. Translating it yields CASGDRGLSYGYTF.

This chain links TRBV10-3 with TRBJ1-5, with D possibly TRBD1 on 5 matching bases. The CDR3 totals 15 residues. V was clipped by 6 bases and J by 0 bases, with 12 bases between them. Germline V gives CDR1 ENHRY, CDR2 SYGVKD. The CDR3 spells CAIRGAGDSNQPQHF. CDR3 bases: TGTGCCATCAGGGGTGCGGGGGATAGCAATCAGCCCCAGCATTTT.